This T cell receptor beta chain emerged from a study of blood T cell repertoires in COVID-19. Study as a whole: Material from acute and convalescent COVID-19 was sourced from the United States, Italy and Spain. PBMCs, B-cell-depleted T cells, or T cells provided the cDNA or gDNA that made up the material.

Authors' data handling: Amplifying reference gene primers gave estimates of nucleated cell counts. Clones were sequenced by immunoSEQ multiplex PCR, and TCRdb holds only the in-frame ones, with some missing. For V, J and clone size, that table is used; D and trimming come from the DNA. Here the sample spans around 190,000 clones, roughly 82% being singletons. Patients from Seattle were sampled longitudinally, starting during active infection. Germline values: CDR1 SGHNT, CDR2 YYREEE (reference sequence). The CDR3 is 15 residues long. V was pared by 0 bases and J by 3 bases, with 10 bases between. The clonotype originates from a woman in her sixties with COVID-19, enrolled during active disease. Sequenced: peripheral blood. The chain uses TRBV5-4 and TRBJ1-3, with D unclear. CDR3 bases: TGTGCCAGCAGCTTGGAGGGAGTACGTGGAAACACCATATATTTT. Its translation is CASSLEGVRGNTIYF.